This TCR beta chain is from a study of post-analysis software for immune sequencing data (dated by TCRdb to between 2015 and 2017). About the full investigation: Recorded disease courses included relapsing-remitting, secondary progressive and progressive-relapsing multiple sclerosis, with some patients lacking subtype annotation. The multiple sclerosis patient repertoires were compared with about a dozen previously published healthy control repertoires from donors aged about 6 to 26 years. A subset of samples was prepared in parallel using single-end sample barcoding, then pooled and co-amplified after Illumina adapter ligation. The study at large found these results: Significantly higher frequencies in patients than in controls were found for roughly five TRBV segments, including TRBV5-6, TRBV5-1 and TRBV20-1. The multiple sclerosis patient group was slightly younger than the control group. Multiple sclerosis patients had significantly lower normalized Chao1 diversity than controls, a result that suggests substantial peripheral T-cell clonal expansion. Direct clustering with F measure showed strong co-clustering of samples prepared in the same batch, prompting a batch-effect correction.

Deletion took 2 bases off V and 8 bases off J, with a span of 12 bases between the germline ends. Looking up the germline V gene yields CDR1 MNHEY and CDR2 SVGAGI. Taken from cysteine to phenylalanine, the CDR3 has 13 residues. Left in the record is the CDR3 DNA by itself, 39 bases read in frame from the first base. Comments on this clonotype: What this receptor recognizes is not known. Base qualities are not at hand, and no much larger clone is one base apart.

Receptor libraries were prepared by PCR. The run used an Illumina HiSeq 2500. To reduce PCR and sequencing biases, unique molecular identifiers were built into the TCR beta cDNA libraries. Every 1 to 10 million input T cells yielded 500,000 or so cDNA molecules, meaning each molecule approximated one T cell. Patient libraries were prepared and sequenced with the same protocol used for the earlier healthy control dataset. Within a given batch, samples were prepared together, multiplexed and sequenced on the same HiSeq lane. The original pipeline was this. Raw barcoded reads were processed with MIGEC, and single-read molecular identifier groups were discarded before consensus assembly and CDR3 extraction. Clonotype tables were post-analysed with VDJtools, normalizing diversity by down-sampling all datasets to the smallest sample size. In repertoire overlap clustering, CDR3 amino acid sequences, but not nucleotide sequences, were matched to correct batch-related cross-sample contamination. The public reads were quality trimmed at Q25 with fastp and then assembled into clones with MiXCR by TCRdb, keeping productive beta chains. Entries that share a CDR3 protein sequence are merged under the most common genes and DNA. V and J calls and clone size were set by TCRdb, not the authors. This sample holds roughly 800,000 distinct CDR3 sequences; under 60% were observed only once. Roughly 4.4% of the sample goes to the ten largest clones.

To demonstrate the VDJtools post-analysis software, TCR beta repertoires were profiled from the peripheral blood of about 14 young patients with multiple sclerosis. The multiple sclerosis patients were children and adolescents ranging in age from roughly 6 to 15 years. Sequencing used blood. This sequence originates from a girl aged 10-17 years with multiple sclerosis. The rearranged chain carries TRBV6-5 and TRBJ1-2; the D gene identity is not certain. The bases read TGTGCCAGCAGTTACGGGCCCCCGTGGGGCTACACCTTC. This sequence encodes CASSYGPPWGYTF.